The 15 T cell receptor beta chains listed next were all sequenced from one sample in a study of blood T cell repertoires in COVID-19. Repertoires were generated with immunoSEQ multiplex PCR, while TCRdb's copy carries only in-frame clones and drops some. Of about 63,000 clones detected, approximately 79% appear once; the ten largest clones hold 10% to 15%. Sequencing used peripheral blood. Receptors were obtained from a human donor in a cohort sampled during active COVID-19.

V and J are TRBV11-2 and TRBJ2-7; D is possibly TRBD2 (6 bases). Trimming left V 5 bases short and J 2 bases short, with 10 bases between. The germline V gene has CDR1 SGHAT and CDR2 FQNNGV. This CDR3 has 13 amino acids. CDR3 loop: CASSPEGAYEQYF. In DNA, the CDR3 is TGTGCCAGCAGCCCGGAGGGCGCCTACGAGCAGTACTTC.

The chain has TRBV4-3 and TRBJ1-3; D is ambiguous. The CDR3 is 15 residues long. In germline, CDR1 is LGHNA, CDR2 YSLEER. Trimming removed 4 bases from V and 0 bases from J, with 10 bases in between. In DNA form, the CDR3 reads TGCGCCAGCAGCCCCCTAATGAGCTCTGGAAACACCATATATTTT. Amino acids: CASSPLMSSGNTIYF.

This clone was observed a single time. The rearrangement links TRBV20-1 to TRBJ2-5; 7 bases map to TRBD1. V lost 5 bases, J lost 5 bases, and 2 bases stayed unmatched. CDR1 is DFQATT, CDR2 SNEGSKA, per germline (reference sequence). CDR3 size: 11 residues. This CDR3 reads CSAVRGETQYF. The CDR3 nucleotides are TGCAGTGCTGTCAGGGGGGAGACCCAGTACTTC.

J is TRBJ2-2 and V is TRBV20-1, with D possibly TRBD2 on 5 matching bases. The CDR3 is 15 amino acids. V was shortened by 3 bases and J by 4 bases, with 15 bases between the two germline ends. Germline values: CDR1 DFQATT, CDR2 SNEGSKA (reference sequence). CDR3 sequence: CSASRDEVSTGELFF. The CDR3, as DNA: TGCAGTGCTAGTCGGGATGAAGTCTCCACCGGGGAGCTGTTTTTT.

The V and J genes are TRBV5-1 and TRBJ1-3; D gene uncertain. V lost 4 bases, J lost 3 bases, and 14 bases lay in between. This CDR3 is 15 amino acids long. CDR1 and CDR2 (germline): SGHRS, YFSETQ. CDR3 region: CASSLESGFGNTIYF. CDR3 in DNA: TGCGCCAGCAGCCTAGAATCCGGGTTTGGAAACACCATATATTTT.

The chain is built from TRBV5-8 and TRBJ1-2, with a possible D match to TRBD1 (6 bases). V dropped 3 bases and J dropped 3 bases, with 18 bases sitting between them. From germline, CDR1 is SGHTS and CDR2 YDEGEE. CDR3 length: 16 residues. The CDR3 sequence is CASSSTRWTADYGYTF. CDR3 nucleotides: TGTGCCAGCAGCTCGACACGCTGGACAGCCGACTATGGCTACACCTTC.

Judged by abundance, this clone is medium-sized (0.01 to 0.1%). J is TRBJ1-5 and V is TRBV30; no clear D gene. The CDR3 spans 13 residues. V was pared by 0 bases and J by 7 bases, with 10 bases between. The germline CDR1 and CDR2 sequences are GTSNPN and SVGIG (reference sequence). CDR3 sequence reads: CAWSVEGRQPQHF. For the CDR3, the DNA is TGTGCCTGGAGTGTAGAAGGGAGGCAGCCCCAGCATTTT.

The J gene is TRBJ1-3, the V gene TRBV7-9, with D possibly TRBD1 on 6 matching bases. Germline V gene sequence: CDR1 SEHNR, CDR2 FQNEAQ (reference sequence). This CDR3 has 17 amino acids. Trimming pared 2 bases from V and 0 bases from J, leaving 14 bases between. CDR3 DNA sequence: TGTGCCAGCAGCTTAATATCAGGGGCCCACTCTGGAAACACCATATATTTT. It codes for CASSLISGAHSGNTIYF.

The CDR3 DNA is TGCGCCAGCAGCCAAGACAGGGCTGGCTATGGCTACACCTTC. Residues: CASSQDRAGYGYTF. The chain is built from TRBV4-3 and TRBJ1-2; D may be TRBD1 (5 bases). This CDR3 contains 14 residues. Germline CDR1 LGHNA, CDR2 YSLEER. The V and J ends lost 0 bases and 4 bases respectively, with 9 bases between them.

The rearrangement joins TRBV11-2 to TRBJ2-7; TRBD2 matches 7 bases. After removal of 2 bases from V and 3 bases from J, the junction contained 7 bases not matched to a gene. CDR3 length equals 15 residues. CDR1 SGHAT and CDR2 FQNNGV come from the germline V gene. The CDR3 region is CASSLYPGGYYEQYF. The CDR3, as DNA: TGTGCCAGCAGCTTATATCCGGGGGGATACTACGAGCAGTACTTC.

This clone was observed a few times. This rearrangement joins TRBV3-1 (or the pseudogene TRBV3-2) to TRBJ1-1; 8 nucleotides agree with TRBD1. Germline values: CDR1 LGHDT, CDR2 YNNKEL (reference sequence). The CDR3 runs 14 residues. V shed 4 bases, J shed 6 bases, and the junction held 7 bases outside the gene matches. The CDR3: CASSPDRVVSEAFF. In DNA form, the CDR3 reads TGTGCCAGCAGCCCGGACAGGGTAGTGTCTGAAGCTTTCTTT.

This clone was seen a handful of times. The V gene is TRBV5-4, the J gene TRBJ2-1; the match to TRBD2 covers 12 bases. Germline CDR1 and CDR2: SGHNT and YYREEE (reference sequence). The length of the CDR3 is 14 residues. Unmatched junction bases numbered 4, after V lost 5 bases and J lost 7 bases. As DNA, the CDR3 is TGTGCCAGCAGAGGACTAGCGGGGACAAATGAGCAGTTCTTC. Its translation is CASRGLAGTNEQFF. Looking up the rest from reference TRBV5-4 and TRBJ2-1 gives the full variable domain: ETGVTQSPTHLIKTRGQQVTLRCSSQSGHNTVSWYQQALGQGPQFIFQYYREEENGRGNFPPRFSGLQFPNYSSELNVNALELDDSALYLCASRGLAGTNEQFFGPGTRLTVL.

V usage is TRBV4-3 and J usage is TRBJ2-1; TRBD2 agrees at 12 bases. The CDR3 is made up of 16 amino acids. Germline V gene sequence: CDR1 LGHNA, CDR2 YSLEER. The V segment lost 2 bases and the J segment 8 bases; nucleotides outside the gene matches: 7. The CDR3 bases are TGCGCCAGCAGCCAACCTAGCGGGGGGGCCGGGGATGAGCAGTTCTTC. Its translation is CASSQPSGGAGDEQFF.

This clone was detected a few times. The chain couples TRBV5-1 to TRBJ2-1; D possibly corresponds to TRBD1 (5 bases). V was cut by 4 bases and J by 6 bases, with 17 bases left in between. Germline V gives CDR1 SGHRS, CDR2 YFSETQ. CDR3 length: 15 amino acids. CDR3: CASSPEATRGNEQFF. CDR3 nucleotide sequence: TGCGCCAGCAGCCCCGAAGCGACAAGGGGCAATGAGCAGTTCTTC. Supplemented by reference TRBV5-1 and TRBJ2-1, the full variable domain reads KAGVTQTPRYLIKTRGQQVTLSCSPISGHRSVSWYQQTPGQGLQFLFEYFSETQRNKGNFPGRFSGRQFSNSRSEMNVSTLELGDSALYLCASSPEATRGNEQFFGPGTRLTVL.

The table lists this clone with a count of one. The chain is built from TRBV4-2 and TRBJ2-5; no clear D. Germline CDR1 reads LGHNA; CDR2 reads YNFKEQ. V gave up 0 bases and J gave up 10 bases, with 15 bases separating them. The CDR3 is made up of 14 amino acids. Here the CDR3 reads CASSQDVQIAVQYF. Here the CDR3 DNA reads TGTGCCAGCAGCCAAGACGTCCAGATTGCAGTCCAGTACTTC.